These 21 T cell receptor beta chains were all obtained from the same sample, sequenced in a study of cytomegalovirus exposure and HLA in healthy donors. The PCR employed 60 Vbeta primers together with 13 Jbeta primers. Profiling relied on immunoSEQ multiplex PCR, and the TCRdb table lists in-frame clones only, not all of them. The repertoire includes more than 110,000 clones, around 77% of them detected once, and approximately 1% sits in the top ten. Source material: PBMCs. These receptors all stem from a man between 18 and 29 years old in good health and CMV-seronegative.

This chain links TRBV6-5 with TRBJ1-3; D uncertain. With 5 bases removed from V and 0 bases from J, the gap between germline ends came to 8 bases. Germline V gene sequence: CDR1 MNHEY, CDR2 SVGAGI. This CDR3 has 14 residues. The CDR3, as DNA: TGTGCCAGCAGTAAACAGCTCTCTGGAAACACCATATATTTT. Its protein product is CASSKQLSGNTIYF.

The chain links TRBV2 to TRBJ2-2, with 9 bases lining up with TRBD2. This CDR3 contains 17 residues. CDR1 SNHLY and CDR2 FYNNEI come from the germline V gene. V dropped 2 bases and J dropped 4; count of bases not matched to a gene: 8. For the CDR3, the DNA is TGTGCCAGCAGTGAAAGGGGCGGGGGGGCAGGCACCGGGGAGCTGTTTTTT. It codes for CASSERGGGAGTGELFF. Looking up the rest from reference TRBV2 and TRBJ2-2 gives the full variable domain: EPEVTQTPSHQVTQMGQEVILRCVPISNHLYFYWYRQILGQKVEFLVSFYNNEISEKSEIFDDQFSVERPDGSNFTLKIRSTKLEDSAMYFCASSERGGGAGTGELFFGEGSRLTVL.

The CDR3 bases are TGTGCCACCCGGGGGACAGGGAACACAGATACGCAGTATTTT. Encoded protein: CATRGTGNTDTQYF. The chain joins TRBV10-3 to TRBJ2-3; TRBD1 agrees at 9 bases. The germline gives CDR1 ENHRY, CDR2 SYGVKD. V shed 10 bases and J 2 bases; nucleotides not matched to a gene: 7. This CDR3 is 14 amino acids long.

The J gene is TRBJ1-5, the V gene TRBV9; 8 nucleotides line up with TRBD1. Germline CDR1 reads SGDLS; CDR2 reads YYNGEE. This CDR3 spans 15 amino acids. The trim removed 5 bases at V and 2 bases at J, leaving 6 bases unmatched. The CDR3 DNA is TGTGCCAGCAGTGCAGGGGGCTTTGGCAATCAGCCCCAGCATTTT. As protein: CASSAGGFGNQPQHF.

The rearrangement links TRBV7-2 to TRBJ2-7; tentative D call: TRBD2 (6 bases). Germline assignment: CDR1 SGHTA and CDR2 FQGNSA. V lost 5 bases, J lost 5 bases, and 16 bases lay in between. CDR3 size: 14 residues. The CDR3 sequence: CASSRDFPEDEQYF. CDR3 bases: TGTGCCAGCAGCCGGGACTTCCCCGAGGACGAGCAGTACTTC.

The rearrangement joins TRBV7-3 to TRBJ2-3, with D possibly being TRBD2 (5 bases). The CDR3 is 16 residues long. Germline V CDR1 and CDR2: SGHTA, FQGTGA. Trimming cost V 1 base and J 3 bases, with 14 bases left between them. The CDR3 DNA reads as TGTGCCAGCAGCTTAAAGGGCCCTCGGGGAACAGATACGCAGTATTTT. This translates into CASSLKGPRGTDTQYF.

The J gene is TRBJ1-2, the V gene TRBV5-1; TRBD1 matches 11 bases. The germline gives CDR1 SGHRS, CDR2 YFSETQ. The V gene end was trimmed by 3 bases and the J gene end by 4 bases; junction bases not matched to a gene: 5. The length of the CDR3 is 15 residues. The CDR3 protein is CASSWTGGPLYGYTF. In DNA, the CDR3 is TGCGCCAGCAGCTGGACAGGGGGCCCTCTCTATGGCTACACCTTC.

V usage is TRBV30 and J usage is TRBJ2-1; D uncertain. Germline assignment: CDR1 GTSNPN and CDR2 SVGIG (reference sequence). CDR3 length equals 15 residues. Trimming took 5 bases from V and 0 from J, leaving 14 bases between them. CDR3 loop: CAWPRHLLSYNEQFF. CDR3 bases: TGTGCCTGGCCAAGACACCTCCTCTCCTACAATGAGCAGTTCTTC.

The chain carries TRBV10-3 and TRBJ2-5, with a possible D match to TRBD2 (7 bases). Germline CDR1 is ENHRY and CDR2 is SYGVKD. The V and J ends lost 2 bases and 1 base respectively, with 11 bases between them. This CDR3 is 15 amino acids long. Written as DNA, the CDR3 is TGTGCCATCAGTGAGCGGGGAGGGGGCCAAGAGACCCAGTACTTC. It codes for CAISERGGGQETQYF.

The V call is TRBV4-3, the J call TRBJ2-1, with D possibly being TRBD2 (6 bases). V lost 0 bases to trimming and J lost 9 bases, with 15 bases between them. There are 15 residues in the CDR3. Germline CDR1 is LGHNA and CDR2 is YSLEER. CDR3 coding DNA: TGCGCCAGCAGCCAAGAGCTCGGACGGGGAGGTGAGCAGTTCTTC. This translates into CASSQELGRGGEQFF.

The genes are TRBV4-3 and TRBJ1-2; no firm D call. CDR1 is LGHNA, CDR2 YSLEER, per germline. The CDR3 spans 15 residues. V was cut by 6 bases and J by 1 base, with 15 bases left in between. CDR3 residues: CASRLDAGGNYGYTF. DNA of the CDR3: TGCGCCAGCAGACTCGACGCAGGAGGTAACTATGGCTACACCTTC.

This chain connects TRBV27 to TRBJ1-1, with a possible D match to TRBD1 (6 bases). V was pared by 7 bases and J by 7 bases, with 22 bases between. The CDR3 has 15 residues. CDR1 is MNHEY, CDR2 SMNVEV, per germline (reference sequence). CDR3 nucleotides: TGTGCCAGCACCATGGTAAACAACAGGGTTAGTGAAGCTTTCTTT. This sequence encodes CASTMVNNRVSEAFF.

On this clone: The junction departs from the called germline gene at one end, perhaps through a read error. This chain uses TRBV7-7 with TRBJ2-5; D is possibly TRBD1 (6 bases). Germline V gene data show CDR1 as SSHAT and CDR2 as FNYEAQ (reference sequence). This CDR3 region has 13 residues. The CDR3 spells CASSSQARGSQYF. In DNA form, the CDR3 reads TGTGCTAGCAGCTCGCAGGCCAGGGGATCTCAGTACTTC.

V usage is TRBV5-1 and J usage is TRBJ1-1; D may be TRBD1 (6 bases). From germline, CDR1 is SGHRS and CDR2 YFSETQ. The CDR3 runs to 14 residues. Trimming removed 2 bases at V and 5 bases at J, with 13 bases between. CDR3 in amino acids: CASSLQGVETEAFF. The CDR3, as DNA: TGCGCCAGCAGCTTACAGGGAGTGGAGACTGAAGCTTTCTTT.

V usage is TRBV10-3 and J usage is TRBJ1-2; 7 nucleotides align to TRBD1. V trimming: 8 bases; J trimming: 2 bases; junction bases outside the gene matches: 5. CDR3 length: 13 residues. Germline V gives CDR1 ENHRY, CDR2 SYGVKD. CDR3 nucleotides: TGTGCCATCCAACAGGGGCCCAACTATGGCTACACCTTC. It yields the protein CAIQQGPNYGYTF.

V is TRBV7-2 and J is TRBJ2-1, with TRBD1 matching 9 bases. Germline V lookup: CDR1 SGHTA, CDR2 FQGNSA. After removal of 3 bases from V and 10 bases from J, the junction contained 7 bases not matched to a gene. CDR3 length: 14 residues. CDR3: CASSLATGGREQFF. The CDR3 DNA follows: TGTGCCAGCAGCTTGGCCACAGGGGGCCGGGAGCAGTTCTTC.

This clone has a handful of counts. The chain uses TRBV7-9 and TRBJ1-1, with TRBD1 identical over 7 bases. Trimming cost V 1 base and J 3 bases; bases outside gene matches: 2. The CDR3 loop spans 14 amino acids. Germline V gene sequence: CDR1 SEHNR, CDR2 FQNEAQ (reference sequence). Written as DNA, the CDR3 is TGTGCCAGCAGCTTAGTTCAGGGGGACACTGAAGCTTTCTTT. Amino acids: CASSLVQGDTEAFF.

The V call is TRBV19, the J call TRBJ2-7; 12 bases match TRBD1. V trimming: 6 bases; J trimming: 5 bases; junction bases outside the gene matches: 5. The CDR3 consists of 14 residues. Germline values: CDR1 LNHDA, CDR2 SQIVND (reference sequence). The CDR3 sequence: CASSWGTGGDEQYF. The CDR3 DNA reads TGTGCCAGTAGCTGGGGGACAGGGGGCGACGAGCAGTACTTC.

This chain links TRBV29-1 with TRBJ1-1; no definite D call. This CDR3 is built from 12 residues. CDR1 is SQVTM and CDR2 is ANQGSEA in the germline V gene. The V and J ends lost 7 bases and 1 base respectively, with 10 bases between them. CDR3: CSATLPNTEAFF. CDR3 nucleotides: TGCAGCGCGACACTCCCGAACACTGAAGCTTTCTTT. Drawing the rest from reference TRBV29-1 and TRBJ1-1, the complete variable domain is SAVISQKPSRDICQRGTSLTIQCQVDSQVTMMFWYRQQPGQSLTLIATANQGSEATYESGFVIDKFPISRPNLTFSTLTVSNMSPEDSSIYLCSATLPNTEAFFGQGTRLTVV.

The rearrangement joins TRBV6-1 to TRBJ2-3; perhaps TRBD2 as D (5 bases). Germline V CDR1 and CDR2: MNHNS, SASEGT. This CDR3 spans 16 amino acids. V dropped 4 bases and J dropped 2 bases, with 16 bases sitting between them. CDR3 residues: CASSGPTRVLTDTQYF. Here the CDR3 DNA reads TGTGCCAGCAGTGGCCCTACGAGGGTCCTCACAGATACGCAGTATTTT.

The CDR3 protein is CASSPTGGGGYEQYF. In nucleotides, the CDR3 is TGTGCCAGCTCACCCACCGGGGGAGGGGGCTACGAGCAGTACTTC. The J gene is TRBJ2-7, the V gene TRBV18, with TRBD2 as a possible D gene (7 bases). The CDR3 is 15 residues long. V was cut by 3 bases and J by 3 bases, with 15 bases left in between. Germline V gene lookup returns CDR1 KGHSH and CDR2 LQKENI.